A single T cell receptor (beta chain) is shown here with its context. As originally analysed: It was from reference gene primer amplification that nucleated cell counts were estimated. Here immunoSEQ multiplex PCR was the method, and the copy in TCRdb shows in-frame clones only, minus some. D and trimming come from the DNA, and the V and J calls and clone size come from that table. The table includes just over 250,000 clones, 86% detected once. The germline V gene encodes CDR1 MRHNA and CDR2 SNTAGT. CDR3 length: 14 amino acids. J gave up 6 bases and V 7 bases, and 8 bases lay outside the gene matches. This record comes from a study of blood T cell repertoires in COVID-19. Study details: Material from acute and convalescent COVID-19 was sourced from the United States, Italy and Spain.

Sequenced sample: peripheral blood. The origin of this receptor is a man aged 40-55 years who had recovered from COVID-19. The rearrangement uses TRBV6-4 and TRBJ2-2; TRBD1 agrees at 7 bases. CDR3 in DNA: TGTGCCAGCACCAAGGACAGGCTTTCCGGGGAGCTGTTTTTT. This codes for CASTKDRLSGELFF.